Following are 30 T cell receptor beta chains from one sample sequenced in a study of human T cells and chemical hapten exposure. TCRdb reprocessed the RACE reads with MiXCR, giving one entry per CDR3 protein. The data hold over 300,000 distinct CDR3 sequences, with 4.5% to 5.5% observed a single time. The time point was: pre-sensitization, week 0. The treatment: therapeutic diphenylcyclopropenone sensitization with weekly scalp DPC. The sample here was whole blood, taken in connection with sensitization to the hapten diphenylcyclopropenone (DPC). The origin of the receptors is a woman aged 45 to 65 with alopecia areata. Some clones in this sample may be carry-over from other donors' samples.

The chain links TRBV21-1 to TRBJ2-2; the D segment call TRBD2 is taken from the table without a DNA check. TRBV21-1 is designated a pseudogene. The CDR3 is made up of 15 amino acids. CDR3 residues: CASSLAGGETGELFF. The CDR3 nucleotides are TGTGCCAGCAGTCTAGCGGGAGGGGAAACCGGGGAGCTGTTTTTT.

This clonotype was seen a handful of times. The rearrangement joins TRBV25-1 to TRBJ2-5; TRBD2 might be the D (6 bases). CDR3 length: 14 residues. Per the germline V gene, CDR1 is MGHDK and CDR2 is SYGVNS. Trimming took 4 bases from V and 0 from J, leaving 9 bases between them. The CDR3 DNA is TGTGCCAGCAGTGTACCTAGCGACCAAGAGACCCAGTACTTC. Encoded protein: CASSVPSDQETQYF.

V is TRBV29-1 and J is TRBJ2-2; possibly TRBD2 for D (6 bases). With 3 bases removed from V and 7 bases from J, the gap between germline ends came to 24 bases. The germline CDR1 and CDR2 sequences are SQVTM and ANQGSEA. The CDR3 is 17 amino acids. CDR3 DNA sequence: TGCAGCGTTGAGAGCCGGTCGGGGGTGAGGTTGGGCGGGGAGCTGTTTTTT. Its protein is CSVESRSGVRLGGELFF.

The table lists this clonotype with many counts. V and J are TRBV5-6 and TRBJ2-7; D is unclear. Germline loops: CDR1 SGHDT, CDR2 YYEEEE. This CDR3 has 14 residues. The germline V and J ends were trimmed by 1 base and 2 bases, with 10 bases remaining between them. In nucleotides, the CDR3 is TGTGCCAGCAGCTTGCCCGCTACCACCTACGAGCAGTACTTC. Amino acids: CASSLPATTYEQYF.

This clonotype was seen ten or more times. The chain recombines TRBV6-7 with TRBJ2-3; no firm D call. TRBV6-7 is classed as an ORF, of uncertain function. V shed 0 bases and J shed 4 bases, with 11 bases lying between them. This CDR3 spans 15 amino acids. This CDR3 reads CASSYSSRFADTQYF. CDR3 in DNA: TGTGCCAGCAGTTACTCGTCGAGGTTCGCAGATACGCAGTATTTT.

This clonotype came up many times. One end of the junction is discordant with germline, which a read error may explain. This chain connects TRBV11-2 to TRBJ1-2, with D perhaps matching TRBD1 (6 bases). Germline values: CDR1 SGHAT, CDR2 FQNNGV. The CDR3 totals 12 residues. CDR3 sequence reads: CASSLVGTPVLF. The CDR3 region has the DNA TGTGCCAGCAGCTTAGTAGGGACACCGGTCCTCTTC.

The rearrangement joins TRBV3-1 to TRBJ1-1; D remains ambiguous. The ends were cut back, 4 bases at V and 2 bases at J, with 11 bases in the middle. The CDR3 extends over 14 amino acids. Germline values: CDR1 LGHDT, CDR2 YNNKEL (reference sequence). For the CDR3, the DNA is TGTGCCAGCAGCCCCAAGACGGCTAACACTGAAGCTTTCTTT. This sequence encodes CASSPKTANTEAFF.

This clonotype has ten or more counts. The genes are TRBV24-1 and TRBJ2-3, with D hard to call. V lost 9 bases and J lost 3, with 15 bases in between. This CDR3 is built from 14 residues. The germline V gene encodes CDR1 KGHDR and CDR2 SFDVKD. CDR3 nucleotide sequence: TGTGCCACCGGCGCCCCTTTCGGGACAGATACGCAGTATTTT. It specifies CATGAPFGTDTQYF.

This clonotype was detected ten times or more. The gene calls are TRBV7-9 and TRBJ2-3, with a possible D match to TRBD2 (7 bases). Germline V lookup: CDR1 SEHNR, CDR2 FQNEAQ (reference sequence). The CDR3 extends over 14 amino acids. The ends were cut back, 2 bases at V and 5 bases at J, with 11 bases in the middle. This CDR3 is CASSLTGGRDTQYF. The CDR3 DNA sequence: TGTGCCAGCAGCTTAACGGGGGGCCGAGATACGCAGTATTTT.

This clonotype was seen more than once but under ten times. The chain combines TRBV7-2 with TRBJ2-3, with D unclear. The germline V gene has CDR1 SGHTA and CDR2 FQGNSA. V lost 3 bases and J 0 bases, leaving 10 bases between the germline ends. The CDR3 totals 15 residues. CDR3 protein: CASSFQTLSTDTQYF. CDR3 nucleotides: TGTGCCAGCAGCTTTCAGACCCTTAGCACAGATACGCAGTATTTT.

This clonotype came up many times. The chain carries TRBV20-1 and TRBJ1-1; maybe TRBD1 (5 bases). V was trimmed by 3 bases and J by 4 bases, leaving 9 bases between them. The CDR3 extends over 12 amino acids. Germline CDR1 reads DFQATT; CDR2 reads SNEGSKA (reference sequence). The DNA of the CDR3 is TGCAGTGCTAGTGGGGGGGGCACTGAAGCTTTCTTT. It encodes CSASGGGTEAFF.

In its sample, this clonotype was seen many times. J is TRBJ2-3 and V is TRBV28; 7 bases are shared with TRBD2. Germline CDR1 and CDR2: MDHEN and SYDVKM. V was pared by 5 bases and J by 5 bases, with 13 bases of the junction left unmatched. The CDR3 extends over 16 amino acids. CDR3 in DNA: TGTGCCAGCAGTCCCCCAAGGGCGGGAGTTGGAGATACGCAGTATTTT. It yields the protein CASSPPRAGVGDTQYF.

The CDR3 region is CASPASYVHYEQYF. CDR3 in DNA: TGTGCCAGTCCGGCGTCGTATGTGCACTACGAGCAGTACTTC. The gene calls are TRBV6-4 and TRBJ2-7; D remains unclear. V was shortened by 9 bases and J by 3 bases, with 18 bases between the two germline ends. Germline loops: CDR1 MRHNA, CDR2 SNTAGT. The CDR3 consists of 14 residues.

Many counts were recorded for this clonotype. The genes are TRBV14 and TRBJ2-7; D unclear. The germline gives CDR1 SGHDN, CDR2 FVKESK. V dropped 2 bases and J dropped 0 bases, with 8 bases sitting between them. This CDR3 comprises 14 residues. The CDR3 region is CASSQRTVSYEQYF. The CDR3 nucleotides are TGTGCCAGCAGCCAACGGACGGTCTCCTACGAGCAGTACTTC. Using reference TRBV14 and TRBJ2-7 for the parts outside the CDR3, the full variable domain is EAGVTQFPSHSVIEKGQTVTLRCDPISGHDNLYWYRRVMGKEIKFLLHFVKESKQDESGMPNNRFLAERTGGTYSTLKVQPAELEDSGVYFCASSQRTVSYEQYFGPGTRLTVT.

This clonotype has a count of ten or more. The chain has TRBV29-1 and TRBJ2-3; D is undetermined. CDR3 size: 10 residues. Between the trimmed V and J ends, which lost 6 bases and 4 bases, there was a span of 5 bases. Germline V gives CDR1 SQVTM, CDR2 ANQGSEA. The CDR3 sequence is CSVRSDTQYF. CDR3 DNA sequence: TGCAGCGTACGTTCAGATACGCAGTATTTT.

This clonotype showed up just a few times. The chain uses TRBV3-1 and TRBJ2-1; 7 positions match TRBD2. Germline assignment: CDR1 LGHDT and CDR2 YNNKEL (reference sequence). The CDR3 is 16 residues long. V was clipped by 1 base and J by 2 bases; unmatched bases: 5. The CDR3 is CASSQGNSGPYNEQFF. CDR3 DNA sequence: TGTGCCAGCAGCCAAGGTAATAGCGGGCCCTACAATGAGCAGTTCTTC.

Ten or more counts support this clonotype. The rearrangement joins TRBV10-1 to TRBJ2-5; maybe TRBD1 (6 bases). V was shortened by 3 bases and J by 0 bases, with 11 bases between the two germline ends. The CDR3 covers 15 residues. CDR1 and CDR2 from the germline V gene are WNHNN and SYGVQD (reference sequence). The CDR3 loop reads CASSESTGYQETQYF. The DNA of the CDR3 is TGCGCCAGCAGTGAATCTACAGGGTACCAAGAGACCCAGTACTTC.

This clonotype was counted many times. The chain uses TRBV7-8 and TRBJ1-1; D may be TRBD1 (5 bases). This CDR3 comprises 12 residues. The V gene's germline CDR1 is SGHVS and CDR2 FQNEAQ. V shed 7 bases and J shed 7 bases, with 13 bases lying between them. The CDR3 bases are TGTGCCAGCACCCTATCGGGGGGTGAAGCTTTCTTT. Translating it yields CASTLSGGEAFF.

This clonotype was observed at least ten times. A junction end diverges from the germline sequence, so it may reflect a read error. The chain joins TRBV7-2 to TRBJ2-3; 7 bases fit TRBD1. The CDR3 sequence is 16 residues long. Germline values: CDR1 SGHTA, CDR2 FQGNSA. The CDR3 loop reads CASRLDREGGTDTQYF. The CDR3, as DNA: TGTGCCAGCAGATTAGACAGGGAAGGGGGCACAGATACGCAGTATTTT.

This clonotype has more than one count but fewer than ten. The V gene is TRBV6-1, the J gene TRBJ1-4; D gene uncertain. Deletions cut 2 bases from V and 8 bases from J, with 12 bases between. In germline, CDR1 is MNHNS, CDR2 SASEGT. This CDR3 has 14 residues. Written as DNA, the CDR3 is TGTGCCAGCAGTGAAATCAGTCGAGCGGAAAAACTGTTTTTT. It codes for CASSEISRAEKLFF.

This clonotype was detected a few times. The rearrangement joins TRBV20-1 to TRBJ1-2; a weak D match, TRBD1 (5 bases). The CDR3 is made up of 14 amino acids. Between the trimmed V and J ends, which lost 0 bases and 2 bases, there was a span of 10 bases. Germline V gives CDR1 DFQATT, CDR2 SNEGSKA (reference sequence). The CDR3 region has the DNA TGCAGTGCTAGAGACCAGGGCATAAACTATGGCTACACCTTC. It encodes CSARDQGINYGYTF.

This chain uses TRBV6-6 with TRBJ1-6; 9 nucleotides match TRBD1. After removal of 7 bases from V and 14 bases from J, the junction contained 21 bases not matched to a gene. The CDR3 contains 17 residues. Germline V CDR1 and CDR2: MNHNY, SVGAGI (reference sequence). This CDR3 reads CASNPSTNPRQGGTLHF. The CDR3, as DNA: TGTGCCAGCAACCCATCCACTAACCCGAGACAGGGGGGTACCCTCCACTTT.

This clonotype was counted ten times or more. The chain has TRBV7-9 and TRBJ2-3, with 7 bases identical to TRBD1. There are 12 residues in the CDR3. CDR1 SEHNR and CDR2 FQNEAQ come from the germline V gene (reference sequence). V lost 6 bases, J lost 9 bases, and 6 bases stayed unmatched. CDR3 sequence: CASSTGAWTQYF. The CDR3 DNA sequence: TGTGCCAGCAGTACAGGGGCCTGGACGCAGTATTTT.

This clonotype has more than one count but fewer than ten. This chain uses TRBV27 with TRBJ1-1; tentative D call: TRBD1 (6 bases). This CDR3 contains 12 residues. Trimming left V 5 bases short and J 6 bases short, with 10 bases between. The germline CDR1 and CDR2 sequences are MNHEY and SMNVEV (reference sequence). The DNA for the CDR3 is TGTGCCAGCAGTACAGGGTTGGCTGAAGCTTTCTTT. Translating gives CASSTGLAEAFF.

This clonotype has more than one count but fewer than ten. The chain carries TRBV24-1 and TRBJ1-5; D remains unclear. Trimming pared 4 bases from V and 7 bases from J, leaving 13 bases between. Germline V gives CDR1 KGHDR, CDR2 SFDVKD. CDR3 size: 14 residues. CDR3 DNA: TGTGCCACCAGTGACGGCCAGCAGAGCCAGCCCCAGCATTTT. This encodes CATSDGQQSQPQHF.

This clonotype was counted a few times. This sequence joins TRBV7-2 and TRBJ2-4, with unresolved D. CDR3 size: 11 residues. CDR1 SGHTA and CDR2 FQGNSA come from the germline V gene. The V end was cut by 6 bases, the J end by 5 bases, with 5 bases between. CDR3 loop: CASRSQNIQYF. The CDR3, as DNA: TGTGCCAGCAGATCCCAAAACATTCAGTACTTC.

This clonotype was counted a few times. This chain connects TRBV29-1 to TRBJ1-2, with D unresolved. The CDR3 consists of 13 residues. The germline V and J ends were trimmed by 6 bases and 2 bases, with 13 bases remaining between them. Germline CDR1 is SQVTM and CDR2 is ANQGSEA. For the CDR3, the DNA is TGCAGCGTAGACCAAAATAAGAACTATGGCTACACCTTC. Its protein is CSVDQNKNYGYTF. The variable domain in full, completed from reference TRBV29-1 and TRBJ1-2, reads SAVISQKPSRDICQRGTSLTIQCQVDSQVTMMFWYRQQPGQSLTLIATANQGSEATYESGFVIDKFPISRPNLTFSTLTVSNMSPEDSSIYLCSVDQNKNYGYTFGSGTRLTVV.

Only one count was recorded for this clonotype. The chain joins TRBV6-2 or TRBV6-3 to TRBJ2-3; D is unresolved. This CDR3 comprises 15 residues. Between the trimmed V and J ends, which lost 3 bases and 2 bases, there was a span of 12 bases. Germline lookup yields CDR1 MNHEY and CDR2 SVGEGT. DNA for the CDR3: TGTGCCAGCAGTTATCTCGCGGATTCCACAGATACGCAGTATTTT. Translating gives CASSYLADSTDTQYF.

This clonotype has ten or more counts. The V call is TRBV11-2, the J call TRBJ2-1; D perhaps matches TRBD2 (6 bases). The CDR3 runs to 16 residues. Trimming shortened V by 5 bases and J by 0 bases, and 14 bases separated the two germline ends. Germline assignment: CDR1 SGHAT and CDR2 FQNNGV. The CDR3 sequence: CASSPLAASSYNEQFF. CDR3 nucleotide sequence: TGTGCCAGCAGCCCGTTAGCGGCCAGCTCCTACAATGAGCAGTTCTTC.

At least ten counts were recorded for this clonotype. The chain uses TRBV7-2 and TRBJ2-1; 10 bases fit TRBD2. With V trimmed by 7 bases and J by 5 bases, 5 bases remained unmatched. Germline V lookup: CDR1 SGHTA, CDR2 FQGNSA. The CDR3 contains 14 residues. The CDR3 coding sequence is TGTGCCAGCAATTTCGGACTAGCGGACAATGAGCAGTTCTTC. Translated, it gives CASNFGLADNEQFF.